These 29 T cell receptor beta chains originate from one sample sequenced in a study of shared clonotypes between healthy human individuals (dated by TCRdb to 2019 to 2021). Library prep was done by the immunoSEQ multiplex PCR assay. In its TCRdb copy, this immuneACCESS table keeps in-frame sequences only and misses some clones. Where compared with another copy, unresolved V genes explain less than half of these, and the others have no known cause. The sample contains about 2.3 million clones, approximately 93% of them found a single time. About 0.39% of the sample lies in the top ten. The specimen was naive CD4+ T cells from PBMCs. The sample's cell subset or site, from its label and the paper: CD45RA+ positively selected. These receptor sequences come from a man between 18 and 35 years old in good health. Some clones in this sample may be carry-over from other donors' samples.

The gene calls are TRBV7-2 and TRBJ1-2, with 7 bases that match TRBD1. Germline V lookup: CDR1 SGHTA, CDR2 FQGNSA. The V segment lost 5 bases and the J segment 4 bases; nucleotides outside the gene matches: 10. The CDR3 contains 15 residues. CDR3 amino acids: CASSLLRDSLYGYTF. In DNA form, the CDR3 reads TGTGCCAGCAGCCTCTTGAGGGACAGCCTCTATGGCTACACCTTC.

In its sample, this clone was seen once. The chain carries TRBV4-1 and TRBJ1-2, with 8 bases fitting TRBD1. The V and J ends lost 1 base and 5 bases, in that order; junction bases with no gene match: 9. The CDR3 is 16 residues long. The germline V gene has CDR1 MGHRA and CDR2 YSYEKL. CDR3 amino acids: CASSQGSGGTGYGYTF. CDR3 DNA sequence: TGCGCCAGCAGCCAAGGGTCAGGGGGCACCGGATATGGCTACACCTTC.

The rearrangement links TRBV25-1 to TRBJ2-7; D is unresolved. Per the germline V gene, CDR1 is MGHDK and CDR2 is SYGVNS. V dropped 4 bases and J dropped 7 bases, with 14 bases sitting between them. The CDR3 is made up of 13 amino acids. CDR3 protein: CASSARWIEEQYF. The CDR3, as DNA: TGTGCCAGCAGTGCCCGGTGGATTGAGGAGCAGTACTTC.

The chain is built from TRBV7-2 and TRBJ2-1; 8 bases agree with TRBD1. Germline CDR1 reads SGHTA; CDR2 reads FQGNSA. CDR3 length equals 13 residues. V dropped 5 bases and J dropped 8; count of bases not matched to a gene: 5. The CDR3 DNA follows: TGTGCCAGCAGCATGCAGGGGGCCCATGAGCAGTTCTTC. This sequence encodes CASSMQGAHEQFF.

This chain links TRBV5-4 with TRBJ2-5; 7 bases map to TRBD2. Germline loops: CDR1 SGHNT, CDR2 YYREEE (reference sequence). The CDR3 is made up of 16 amino acids. V lost 4 bases and J lost 5; bases outside the gene matches: 14. CDR3 region: CASSPDGGSAGETQYF. The CDR3 coding sequence is TGTGCCAGCAGCCCGGATGGCGGCTCAGCGGGGGAGACCCAGTACTTC.

The chain recombines TRBV5-1 with TRBJ2-2; 12 nucleotides match TRBD2. CDR1 and CDR2 (germline): SGHRS, YFSETQ. CDR3 length equals 18 residues. Trimming removed 4 bases from V and 2 bases from J; junction bases left unmatched: 9. CDR3: CASSPPGLAGPNTGELFF. CDR3 nucleotides: TGCGCCAGCAGCCCCCCCGGACTAGCGGGACCCAACACCGGGGAGCTGTTTTTT.

V is TRBV30 and J is TRBJ2-1, with 12 bases lining up with TRBD2. J was trimmed by 9 bases and V by 4 bases; bases with no gene match: 10. Germline CDR1 and CDR2: GTSNPN and SVGIG (reference sequence). The CDR3 has 15 residues. In nucleotides, the CDR3 is TGTGCCTGGAAGGTTTCTAGCGGGAGGGATGGTGAGCAGTTCTTC. Protein sequence: CAWKVSSGRDGEQFF.

The chain has TRBV6-5 and TRBJ2-7; 7 bases are shared with TRBD1. Germline-derived CDR1 and CDR2 are MNHEY and SVGAGI. The CDR3 is 15 amino acids. Trimming took 5 bases from V and 0 from J; bases not matched to a gene: 7. The CDR3 region has the DNA TGTGCCAGCAGTAAGACAGGGTTTGGCTCCTACGAGCAGTACTTC. Translation: CASSKTGFGSYEQYF.

The chain recombines TRBV5-4 with TRBJ2-1; 9 positions agree with TRBD2. CDR3 length: 15 amino acids. Germline loops: CDR1 SGHNT, CDR2 YYREEE (reference sequence). The V and J ends lost 0 bases and 4 bases, in that order; junction bases with no gene match: 2. The DNA of the CDR3 is TGTGCCAGCAGCTTGGGTAGCGGGGGATACAATGAGCAGTTCTTC. It encodes CASSLGSGGYNEQFF. The variable domain in full, with the rest retrieved from reference TRBV5-4 and TRBJ2-1, is ETGVTQSPTHLIKTRGQQVTLRCSSQSGHNTVSWYQQALGQGPQFIFQYYREEENGRGNFPPRFSGLQFPNYSSELNVNALELDDSALYLCASSLGSGGYNEQFFGPGTRLTVL.

This chain's CDR3 is CASIDSLNTEAFF. CDR3 sequence (DNA): TGTGCCAGCATTGATAGTCTAAACACTGAAGCTTTCTTT. This chain links TRBV28 with TRBJ1-1; D is uncertain. Germline values: CDR1 MDHEN, CDR2 SYDVKM. V lost 7 bases and J 2 bases, leaving 11 bases between the germline ends. This CDR3 has 13 residues. Combining the CDR3 with reference TRBV28 and TRBJ1-1 gives the whole variable domain DVKVTQSSRYLVKRTGEKVFLECVQDMDHENMFWYRQDPGLGLRLIYFSYDVKMKEKGDIPEGYSVSREKKERFSLILESASTNQTSMYLCASIDSLNTEAFFGQGTRLTVV.

The chain uses TRBV15 and TRBJ2-1; tentatively, D is TRBD2 (6 bases). Germline CDR1 and CDR2: LNHNV and YYDKDF (reference sequence). This CDR3 region has 14 residues. Trimming took off 0 bases at V and 4 bases at J, with 7 bases between the two ends. The CDR3 region has the DNA TGTGCCACCAGCAGAGATAGCGGTTACAATGAGCAGTTCTTC. Its translation is CATSRDSGYNEQFF. The full variable domain, in which reference TRBV15 and TRBJ2-1 provide the parts outside the CDR3, is DAMVIQNPRYQVTQFGKPVTLSCSQTLNHNVMYWYQQKSSQAPKLLFHYYDKDFNNEADTPDNFQSRRPNTSFCFLDIRSPGLGDTAMYLCATSRDSGYNEQFFGPGTRLTVL.

About this clone: Additional DNA sequences in this sample encode the identical CDR3. The chain couples TRBV19 to TRBJ1-5; D is perhaps TRBD1 (5 bases). CDR3 size: 14 residues. V lost 5 bases, J lost 2 bases, and 10 bases lay in between. Germline CDR1 and CDR2: LNHDA and SQIVND (reference sequence). CDR3 in amino acids: CASSPRGGNQPQHF. Here the CDR3 DNA reads TGTGCCAGTAGTCCACGAGGGGGCAATCAGCCCCAGCATTTT. Filled out from reference TRBV19 and TRBJ1-5, the complete variable domain reads DGGITQSPKYLFRKEGQNVTLSCEQNLNHDAMYWYRQDPGQGLRLIYYSQIVNDFQKGDIAEGYSVSREKKESFPLTVTSAQKNPTAFYLCASSPRGGNQPQHFGDGTRLSIL.

This clone was counted a single time. The chain couples TRBV28 to TRBJ2-6; the match to TRBD1 covers 8 bases. The CDR3 runs to 17 residues. Trimming cost V 2 bases and J 2 bases; bases outside gene matches: 5. The germline CDR1 and CDR2 sequences are MDHEN and SYDVKM. The CDR3 loop is CASSLHQGAAGANVLTF. The CDR3 nucleotides read TGTGCCAGCAGTTTACATCAGGGGGCGGCTGGGGCCAACGTCCTGACTTTC.

Points on this clone: In the same sample, other DNA sequences code for this CDR3. The rearrangement links TRBV29-1 to TRBJ2-7, with no clear D. Germline values: CDR1 SQVTM, CDR2 ANQGSEA. This CDR3 has 11 residues. Deletions cut 3 bases from V and 4 bases from J, with 7 bases between. Here the CDR3 reads CSVDSVYEQYF. DNA of the CDR3: TGCAGCGTTGATTCGGTGTACGAGCAGTACTTC.

For this clone: The same CDR3 is also encoded by other DNA sequences in this sample. The J gene is TRBJ2-3, the V gene TRBV9; D is perhaps TRBD2 (6 bases). The CDR3 sequence is 15 residues long. The V and J ends lost 0 bases and 3 bases respectively, with 11 bases between them. The germline V gene has CDR1 SGDLS and CDR2 YYNGEE. The CDR3 here is CASSVVAGRTDTQYF. As DNA, the CDR3 is TGTGCCAGCAGCGTAGTCGCGGGAAGGACAGATACGCAGTATTTT.

The chain couples TRBV7-9 to TRBJ2-4; possibly TRBD1 for D (6 bases). CDR1 is SEHNR and CDR2 is FQNEAQ in the germline V gene (reference sequence). V lost 5 bases, J lost 9 bases, and 17 bases lay in between. The CDR3 extends over 14 amino acids. The CDR3, as DNA: TGTGCCAGCAGCGCGCACGCAGGGGTCGGCATTCAGTACTTC. Translation gives CASSAHAGVGIQYF.

The chain has TRBV7-8 and TRBJ2-7; TRBD1 or TRBD2 may be the D gene (5 bases each). This CDR3 spans 12 amino acids. Per the germline V gene, CDR1 is SGHVS and CDR2 is FQNEAQ. This CDR3 is CATGRIPPEQYF. CDR3 DNA: TGTGCGACGGGGCGGATCCCCCCCGAGCAGTACTTC. Based on the CDR3 plus reference TRBV7-8 and TRBJ2-7, the full variable domain is GAGVSQSPRYKVAKRGQDVALRCDPISGHVSLFWYQQALGQGPEFLTYFQNEAQLDKSGLPSDRFFAERPEGSVSTLKIQRTQQEDSAVYLCATGRIPPEQYFGPGTRLTVT.

This clone appeared a single time. The chain couples TRBV6-1 to TRBJ1-1; the D is unclear. The CDR3 covers 14 residues. V was shortened by 5 bases and J by 5 bases, with 15 bases between the two germline ends. CDR1 MNHNS and CDR2 SASEGT come from the germline V gene. The CDR3 sequence is CASSMDTGRTEAFF. DNA for the CDR3: TGTGCCAGCAGTATGGATACTGGGCGGACTGAAGCTTTCTTT.

The chain links TRBV5-1 to TRBJ2-3; possibly TRBD2 for D (6 bases). CDR1 is SGHRS, CDR2 YFSETQ, per germline. V gave up 4 bases and J gave up 4 bases, with 13 bases separating them. This CDR3 has 14 residues. This chain's CDR3 is CASSPLAAPDTQYF. In DNA, the CDR3 is TGCGCCAGCAGCCCCTTAGCGGCCCCAGATACGCAGTATTTT. Looking up the rest from reference TRBV5-1 and TRBJ2-3 gives the full variable domain: KAGVTQTPRYLIKTRGQQVTLSCSPISGHRSVSWYQQTPGQGLQFLFEYFSETQRNKGNFPGRFSGRQFSNSRSEMNVSTLELGDSALYLCASSPLAAPDTQYFGPGTRLTVL.

The V and J genes are TRBV10-3 and TRBJ2-7, with D maybe TRBD1 (5 bases). V was clipped by 4 bases and J by 2 bases, with 15 bases between them. The germline CDR1 and CDR2 sequences are ENHRY and SYGVKD. The CDR3 totals 15 residues. The CDR3 bases are TGTGCCATCAGTGCGGTTGAGGACACAGCCTACGAGCAGTACTTC. Encoded protein: CAISAVEDTAYEQYF.

This rearrangement joins TRBV5-6 to TRBJ1-1; TRBD1 matches at 10 bases. CDR3 length equals 17 residues. Germline loops: CDR1 SGHDT, CDR2 YYEEEE. V was pared by 4 bases and J by 4 bases, with 13 bases of the junction left unmatched. The CDR3 region is CASSPSPPGTGVTEAFF. CDR3 in DNA: TGTGCCAGCAGCCCATCGCCCCCCGGGACAGGGGTCACTGAAGCTTTCTTT.

V usage is TRBV7-3 and J usage is TRBJ2-1, with a weak D call TRBD2 (6 bases). The CDR3 is 15 amino acids. Germline loops: CDR1 SGHTA, CDR2 FQGTGA. V was shortened by 4 bases and J by 1 base, with 11 bases between the two germline ends. The CDR3 protein is CASSSIAASYNEQFF. CDR3 nucleotides: TGTGCCAGCAGCTCCATAGCGGCTTCCTACAATGAGCAGTTCTTC.

The chain has TRBV30 and TRBJ1-4, with D uncertain. The germline CDR1 and CDR2 sequences are GTSNPN and SVGIG (reference sequence). With 2 bases removed from V and 8 bases from J, the gap between germline ends came to 21 bases. The CDR3 consists of 16 residues. The CDR3 coding sequence is TGTGCCTGGAGTTATACACGGACGCCTGGGGAAGAAAAACTGTTTTTT. This encodes CAWSYTRTPGEEKLFF.

In DNA, the CDR3 is TGTGCCAGCAGCTTAGATGGGGGGACACAAGAGACCCAGTACTTC. Protein sequence: CASSLDGGTQETQYF. This rearrangement joins TRBV11-2 to TRBJ2-5; D is perhaps TRBD1 or TRBD2 (6 bases each). Trimming left V 0 bases short and J 2 bases short, with 10 bases between. The CDR3 covers 15 residues. Per the germline V gene, CDR1 is SGHAT and CDR2 is FQNNGV.

The chain carries TRBV7-6 and TRBJ2-7; 7 bases match TRBD1. V was clipped by 5 bases and J by 0 bases; unmatched bases: 7. Germline V gene sequence: CDR1 SGHVS, CDR2 FNYEAQ. The CDR3 extends over 15 amino acids. This CDR3 reads CASSPRTGSSYEQYF. The CDR3 DNA follows: TGTGCCAGCAGCCCTAGGACAGGTAGCTCCTACGAGCAGTACTTC.

The chain uses TRBV2 and TRBJ2-7; D may correspond to TRBD1 or TRBD2 (5 bases each). V was trimmed by 8 bases and J by 2 bases, leaving 13 bases between them. CDR3 length: 13 residues. CDR1 and CDR2 (germline): SNHLY, FYNNEI. The CDR3 DNA reads as TGTGCCAGCCGGGGCCAAGCCGCCTACGAGCAGTACTTC. Protein product: CASRGQAAYEQYF.

This chain's CDR3 is CASSYSGTSREQYF. The CDR3 DNA sequence: TGTGCCAGCAGTTACTCTGGGACTAGCCGCGAGCAGTACTTC. The J gene is TRBJ2-7, the V gene TRBV6-5; 9 positions agree with TRBD2. J lost 6 bases, V lost 0 bases, and 3 bases had no gene match. Germline V gene lookup returns CDR1 MNHEY and CDR2 SVGAGI. The CDR3 runs 14 residues.

V usage is TRBV18 and J usage is TRBJ1-1, with 7 bases identical to TRBD1. V shed 3 bases, J shed 4 bases, and the junction held 14 bases outside the gene matches. CDR3 length equals 17 residues. The germline gives CDR1 KGHSH, CDR2 LQKENI. The CDR3 DNA reads TGTGCCAGCTCACCTGTGGGAAGACAGGGCCGAGTCACTGAAGCTTTCTTT. It codes for CASSPVGRQGRVTEAFF.

This rearrangement joins TRBV5-4 to TRBJ2-7; D remains ambiguous. V dropped 4 bases and J dropped 0 bases, with 14 bases sitting between them. The CDR3 extends over 15 amino acids. Germline V gene lookup returns CDR1 SGHNT and CDR2 YYREEE (reference sequence). The CDR3 loop reads CASSGRDAASYEQYF. The CDR3 DNA sequence: TGTGCCAGCAGCGGCCGAGACGCCGCCTCCTACGAGCAGTACTTC.